Given below is one T cell receptor beta chain in context. No antigen is known for it. The CDR3 runs 12 residues. This entry belongs to a study of radiation and T cells in renal cell carcinoma. The time point is: blood 2 weeks post-SBRT. As for treatment: 15 Gy SBRT to primary tumor, nephrectomy 4 weeks later. This renal cell carcinoma was of the clear cell type. Study-level results: Top tumor clonotypes rose in blood 2 weeks post-radiation, then contracted.

Sequencing was performed with immunoSEQ multiplex PCR; in TCRdb, only in-frame clones are kept and a portion is missing. The top ten clones hold roughly 7% of a sample with about 60,000 clones, around 81% of them seen once. This chain links TRBV21-1 with TRBJ2-4; the table assigns TRBD1, which was not confirmed against the DNA. TRBV21-1 is an annotated pseudogene. This clonotype was sampled from a man in his 60s with renal cell carcinoma. The specimen was blood, collected from a patient whose treatment included radiotherapy and nephrectomy. CDR3 nucleotide sequence: TGTGCCAGCAGCCAGACAGGTGGACCTCAGTACTTC. Protein sequence: CASSQTGGPQYF.